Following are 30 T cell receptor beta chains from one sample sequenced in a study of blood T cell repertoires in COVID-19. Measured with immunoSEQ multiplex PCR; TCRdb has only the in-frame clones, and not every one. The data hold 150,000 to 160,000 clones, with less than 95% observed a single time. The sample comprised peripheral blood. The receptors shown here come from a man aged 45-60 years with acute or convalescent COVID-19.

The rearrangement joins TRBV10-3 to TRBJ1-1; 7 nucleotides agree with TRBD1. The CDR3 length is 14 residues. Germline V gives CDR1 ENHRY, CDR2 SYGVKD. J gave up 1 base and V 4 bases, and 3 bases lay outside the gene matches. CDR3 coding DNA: TGTGCCATCAGTGGGGGACAGAGGAACACTGAAGCTTTCTTT. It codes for CAISGGQRNTEAFF.

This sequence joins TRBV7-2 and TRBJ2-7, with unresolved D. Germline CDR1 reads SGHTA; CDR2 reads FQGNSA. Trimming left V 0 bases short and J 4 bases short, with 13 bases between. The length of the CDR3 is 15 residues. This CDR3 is CASSLALGTKYEQYF. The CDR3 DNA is TGTGCCAGCAGCTTAGCGCTGGGCACCAAATACGAGCAGTACTTC.

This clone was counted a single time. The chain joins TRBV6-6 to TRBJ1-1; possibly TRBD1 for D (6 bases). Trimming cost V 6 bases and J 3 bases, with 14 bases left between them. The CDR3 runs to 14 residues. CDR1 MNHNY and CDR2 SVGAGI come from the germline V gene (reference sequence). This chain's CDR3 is CASSGDRWDTEAFF. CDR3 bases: TGTGCCAGCAGCGGAGACAGGTGGGACACTGAAGCTTTCTTT.

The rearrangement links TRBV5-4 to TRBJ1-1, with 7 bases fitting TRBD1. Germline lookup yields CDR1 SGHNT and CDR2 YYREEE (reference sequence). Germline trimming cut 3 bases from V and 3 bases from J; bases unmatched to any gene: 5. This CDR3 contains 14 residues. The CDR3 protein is CASSSATGYTEAFF. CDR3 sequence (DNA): TGTGCCAGCAGCTCGGCGACAGGGTACACTGAAGCTTTCTTT.

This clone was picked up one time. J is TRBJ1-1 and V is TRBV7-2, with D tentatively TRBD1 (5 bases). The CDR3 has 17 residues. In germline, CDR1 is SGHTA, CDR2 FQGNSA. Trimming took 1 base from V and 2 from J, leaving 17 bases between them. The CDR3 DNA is TGTGCCAGCAGCTTAGTTGGGGGGTGGGCTAAAAACACTGAAGCTTTCTTT. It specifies CASSLVGGWAKNTEAFF.

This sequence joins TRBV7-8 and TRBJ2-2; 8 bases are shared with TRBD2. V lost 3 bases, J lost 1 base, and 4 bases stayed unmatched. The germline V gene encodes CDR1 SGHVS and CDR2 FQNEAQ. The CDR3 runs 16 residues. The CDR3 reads CASSFVAGRNTGELFF. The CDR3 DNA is TGTGCCAGCAGCTTCGTAGCGGGGCGGAACACCGGGGAGCTGTTTTTT.

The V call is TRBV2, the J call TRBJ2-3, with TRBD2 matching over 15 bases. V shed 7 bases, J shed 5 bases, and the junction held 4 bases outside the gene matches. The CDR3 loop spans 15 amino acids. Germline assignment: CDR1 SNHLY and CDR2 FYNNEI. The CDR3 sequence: CASNGLAGGVDTQYF. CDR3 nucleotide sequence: TGTGCCAGCAATGGACTAGCGGGAGGGGTAGATACGCAGTATTTT. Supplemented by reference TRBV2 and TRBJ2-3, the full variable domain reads EPEVTQTPSHQVTQMGQEVILRCVPISNHLYFYWYRQILGQKVEFLVSFYNNEISEKSEIFDDQFSVERPDGSNFTLKIRSTKLEDSAMYFCASNGLAGGVDTQYFGPGTRLTVL.

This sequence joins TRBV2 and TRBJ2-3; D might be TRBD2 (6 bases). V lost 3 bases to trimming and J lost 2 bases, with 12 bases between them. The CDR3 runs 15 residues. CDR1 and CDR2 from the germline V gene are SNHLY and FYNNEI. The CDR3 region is CASSEGGNPTDTQYF. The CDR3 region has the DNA TGTGCCAGCAGTGAGGGCGGGAACCCCACAGATACGCAGTATTTT.

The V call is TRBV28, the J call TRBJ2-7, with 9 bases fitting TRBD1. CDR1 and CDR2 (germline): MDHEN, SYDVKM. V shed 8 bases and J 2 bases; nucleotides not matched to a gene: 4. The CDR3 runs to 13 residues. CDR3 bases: TGTGCCAGCCAGGACAGGGGACCCTACGAGCAGTACTTC. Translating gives CASQDRGPYEQYF. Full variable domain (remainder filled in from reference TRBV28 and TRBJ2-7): DVKVTQSSRYLVKRTGEKVFLECVQDMDHENMFWYRQDPGLGLRLIYFSYDVKMKEKGDIPEGYSVSREKKERFSLILESASTNQTSMYLCASQDRGPYEQYFGPGTRLTVT.

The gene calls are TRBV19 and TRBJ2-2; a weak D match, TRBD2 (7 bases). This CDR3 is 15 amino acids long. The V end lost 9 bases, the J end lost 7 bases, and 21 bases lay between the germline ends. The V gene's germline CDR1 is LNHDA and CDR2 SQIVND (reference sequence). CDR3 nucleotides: TGTGCCAGCAAGGGGGGGGGCACAGATTTCGGGGAGCTGTTTTTT. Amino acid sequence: CASKGGGTDFGELFF. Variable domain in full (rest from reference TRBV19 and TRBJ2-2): DGGITQSPKYLFRKEGQNVTLSCEQNLNHDAMYWYRQDPGQGLRLIYYSQIVNDFQKGDIAEGYSVSREKKESFPLTVTSAQKNPTAFYLCASKGGGTDFGELFFGEGSRLTVL.

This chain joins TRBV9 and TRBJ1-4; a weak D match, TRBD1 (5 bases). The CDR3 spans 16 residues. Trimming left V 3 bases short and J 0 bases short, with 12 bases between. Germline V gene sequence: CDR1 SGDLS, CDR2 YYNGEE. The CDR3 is CASSGGVSATNEKLFF. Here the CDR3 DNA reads TGTGCCAGCAGCGGGGGGGTCTCTGCAACTAATGAAAAACTGTTTTTT.

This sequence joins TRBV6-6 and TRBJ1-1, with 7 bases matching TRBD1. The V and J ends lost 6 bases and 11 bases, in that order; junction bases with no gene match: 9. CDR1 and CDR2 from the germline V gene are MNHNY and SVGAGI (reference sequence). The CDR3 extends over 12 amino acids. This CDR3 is CASSGTVAMAFF. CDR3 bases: TGTGCCAGCAGCGGGACAGTGGCAATGGCTTTCTTT.

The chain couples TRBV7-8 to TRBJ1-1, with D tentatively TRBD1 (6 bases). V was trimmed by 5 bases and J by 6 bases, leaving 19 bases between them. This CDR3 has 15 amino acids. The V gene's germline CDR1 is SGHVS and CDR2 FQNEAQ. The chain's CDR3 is CASSRDSQGTPEAFF. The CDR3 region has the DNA TGTGCCAGCAGCCGGGATTCCCAGGGGACCCCTGAAGCTTTCTTT.

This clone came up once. The DNA of the CDR3 is TGTGCCAGCAGCCAAGGGGTGGGGGGTCAGCCCCAGCATTTT. Residues: CASSQGVGGQPQHF. V usage is TRBV3-1 (or the pseudogene TRBV3-2) and J usage is TRBJ1-5; D possibly corresponds to TRBD1 (5 bases). The CDR3 runs to 14 residues. Trimming left V 1 base short and J 6 bases short, with 10 bases between. Germline lookup yields CDR1 LGHDT and CDR2 YNNKEL (reference sequence).

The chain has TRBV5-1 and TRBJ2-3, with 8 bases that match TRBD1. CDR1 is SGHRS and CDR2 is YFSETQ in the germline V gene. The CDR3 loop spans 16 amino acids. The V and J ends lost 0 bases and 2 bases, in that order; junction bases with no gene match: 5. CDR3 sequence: CASSLGQGSFTDTQYF. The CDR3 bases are TGCGCCAGCAGCTTGGGACAGGGGAGTTTCACAGATACGCAGTATTTT.

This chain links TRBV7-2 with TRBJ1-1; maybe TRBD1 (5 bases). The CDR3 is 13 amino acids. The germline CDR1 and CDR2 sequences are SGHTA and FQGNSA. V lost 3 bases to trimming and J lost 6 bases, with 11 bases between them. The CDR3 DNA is TGTGCCAGCAGCTTTGGCGGGGGAGCTGAAGCTTTCTTT. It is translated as CASSFGGGAEAFF.

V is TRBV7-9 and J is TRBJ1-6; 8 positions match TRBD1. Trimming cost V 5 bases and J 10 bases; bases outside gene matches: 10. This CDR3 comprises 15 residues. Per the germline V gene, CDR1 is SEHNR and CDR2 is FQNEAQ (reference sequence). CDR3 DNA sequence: TGTGCCAGCAGCCCAGGGACAGGAGAGGTCTCACCCCTCCACTTT. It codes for CASSPGTGEVSPLHF.

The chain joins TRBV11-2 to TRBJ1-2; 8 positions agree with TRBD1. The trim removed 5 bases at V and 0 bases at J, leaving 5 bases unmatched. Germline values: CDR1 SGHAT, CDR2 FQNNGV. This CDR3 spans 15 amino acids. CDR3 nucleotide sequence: TGTGCCAGCAGCCGAGGACAGGGAGCTAACTATGGCTACACCTTC. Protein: CASSRGQGANYGYTF.

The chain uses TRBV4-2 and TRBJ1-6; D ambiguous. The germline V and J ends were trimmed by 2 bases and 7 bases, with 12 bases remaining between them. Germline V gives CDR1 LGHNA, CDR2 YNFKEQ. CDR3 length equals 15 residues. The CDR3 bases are TGTGCCAGCAGCCAATTCGAGGGAGGAAATTCACCCCTCCACTTT. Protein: CASSQFEGGNSPLHF.

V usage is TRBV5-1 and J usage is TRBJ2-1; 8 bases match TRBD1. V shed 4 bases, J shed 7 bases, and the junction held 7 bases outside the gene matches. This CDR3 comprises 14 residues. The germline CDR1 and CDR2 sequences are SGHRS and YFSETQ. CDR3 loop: CASSVGTGLNEQFF. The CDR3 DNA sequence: TGCGCCAGCAGCGTAGGGACAGGACTAAATGAGCAGTTCTTC.

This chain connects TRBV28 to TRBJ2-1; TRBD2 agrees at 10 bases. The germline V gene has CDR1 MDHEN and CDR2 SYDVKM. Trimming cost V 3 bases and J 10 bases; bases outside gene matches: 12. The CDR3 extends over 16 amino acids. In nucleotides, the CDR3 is TGTGCCAGCAGTTTTCCGGGGACTAGCGCGGCGGGGGAGCAGTTCTTC. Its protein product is CASSFPGTSAAGEQFF.

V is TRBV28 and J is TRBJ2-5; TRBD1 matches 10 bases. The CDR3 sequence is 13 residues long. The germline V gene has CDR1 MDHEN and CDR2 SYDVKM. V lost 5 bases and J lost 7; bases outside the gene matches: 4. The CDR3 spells CASSPGQGLTQYF. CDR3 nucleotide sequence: TGTGCCAGCAGTCCGGGACAGGGGCTGACCCAGTACTTC.

This CDR3 reads CASSQDGIRAGDRADTQYF. The CDR3 coding sequence is TGTGCCAGCAGCCAAGATGGGATACGAGCGGGGGACCGGGCAGATACGCAGTATTTT. The chain employs TRBV3-1 (or the pseudogene TRBV3-2) and TRBJ2-3; TRBD2 matches 8 bases. Germline CDR1 and CDR2: LGHDT and YNNKEL (reference sequence). V lost 0 bases to trimming and J lost 4 bases; unmatched junction nucleotides: 15. The CDR3 length is 19 residues.

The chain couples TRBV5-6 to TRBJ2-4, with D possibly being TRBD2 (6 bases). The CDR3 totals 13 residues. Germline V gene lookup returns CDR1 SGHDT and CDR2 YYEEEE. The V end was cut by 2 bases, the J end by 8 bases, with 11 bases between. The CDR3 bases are TGTGCCAGCAGCTTTTGGGAGGTGGACATTCAGTACTTC. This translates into CASSFWEVDIQYF.

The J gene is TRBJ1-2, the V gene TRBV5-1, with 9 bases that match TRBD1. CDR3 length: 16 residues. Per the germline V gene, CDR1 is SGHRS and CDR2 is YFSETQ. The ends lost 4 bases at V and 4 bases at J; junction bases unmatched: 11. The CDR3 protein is CASSLNRQGGSYGYTF. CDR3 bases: TGCGCCAGCAGCCTGAACCGACAGGGGGGTAGCTATGGCTACACCTTC. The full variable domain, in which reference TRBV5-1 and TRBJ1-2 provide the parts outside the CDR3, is KAGVTQTPRYLIKTRGQQVTLSCSPISGHRSVSWYQQTPGQGLQFLFEYFSETQRNKGNFPGRFSGRQFSNSRSEMNVSTLELGDSALYLCASSLNRQGGSYGYTFGSGTRLTVV.

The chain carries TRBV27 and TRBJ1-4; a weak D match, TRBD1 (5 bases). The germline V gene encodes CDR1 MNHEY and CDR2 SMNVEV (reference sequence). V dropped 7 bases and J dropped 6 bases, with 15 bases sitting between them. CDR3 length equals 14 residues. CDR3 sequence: CASNPTGGDEKLFF. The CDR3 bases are TGTGCCAGCAACCCGACTGGAGGGGATGAAAAACTGTTTTTT.

In nucleotides, the CDR3 is TGTGCCAGTAGTATAGATGAGGGTTCGAACACCGGGGAGCTGTTTTTT. Translated: CASSIDEGSNTGELFF. The gene calls are TRBV19 and TRBJ2-2; possible D gene TRBD2, 5 bases. With 0 bases removed from V and 0 bases from J, the gap between germline ends came to 8 bases. The CDR3 length is 16 residues. From germline, CDR1 is LNHDA and CDR2 SQIVND (reference sequence).

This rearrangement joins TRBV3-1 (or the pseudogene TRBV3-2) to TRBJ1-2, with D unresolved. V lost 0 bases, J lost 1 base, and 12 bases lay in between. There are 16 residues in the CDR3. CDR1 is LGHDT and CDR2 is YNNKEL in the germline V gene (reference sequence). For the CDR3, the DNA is TGTGCCAGCAGCCAAGATGGCGGGTGGGGTAACTATGGCTACACCTTC. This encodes CASSQDGGWGNYGYTF.

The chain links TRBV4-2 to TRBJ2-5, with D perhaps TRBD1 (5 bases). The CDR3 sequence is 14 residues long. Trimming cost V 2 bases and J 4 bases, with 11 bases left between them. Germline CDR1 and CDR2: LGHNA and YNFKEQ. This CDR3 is CASSQKQVGETQYF. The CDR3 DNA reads TGTGCCAGCAGCCAAAAACAGGTTGGAGAGACCCAGTACTTC.

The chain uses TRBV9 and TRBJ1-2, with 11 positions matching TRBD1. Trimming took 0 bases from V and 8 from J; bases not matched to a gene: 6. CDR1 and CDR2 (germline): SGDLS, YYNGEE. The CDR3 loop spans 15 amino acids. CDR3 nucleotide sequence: TGTGCCAGCAGCGTAGAAGGGACAGGGGGAGGAGGCTACACCTTC. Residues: CASSVEGTGGGGYTF. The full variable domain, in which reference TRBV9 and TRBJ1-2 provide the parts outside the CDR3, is DSGVTQTPKHLITATGQRVTLRCSPRSGDLSVYWYQQSLDQGLQFLIQYYNGEERAKGNILERFSAQQFPDLHSELNLSSLELGDSALYFCASSVEGTGGGGYTFGSGTRLTVV.